This is a list of T cell receptor beta chains from one sample in a study of CD8 T cells in ankylosing spondylitis. MiXCR, run by TCRdb on the 5' RACE reads, gives a single entry per CDR3 protein. The sample gives about 500,000 distinct CDR3 sequences, roughly 13% of which show up once; under 7.5% is in the top ten. Sequencing was performed on blood, either unsorted or a sorted T cell fraction (not recorded which). The receptors were sampled from a male donor with ankylosing spondylitis. The CDR3 runs from the conserved cysteine through the conserved F or W. D genes are given only for firm matches. Not every row has a clone size; where given, it reads once, few, many or a size class.

J gene | clone size | D gene | V gene | CDR3 DNA | CDR3 protein
TRBJ1-1 | . | . | TRBV6-1 | TGTGCCAGCAGTGAAACGGGGGCGGGGGCTGAAGCTTTCTTT | CASSETGAGAEAFF
TRBJ2-1 | . | TRBD2 | TRBV9 | TGTGCCAGCACCTCGACTAGCGGGAGCTACAATGAGCAGTTCTTC | CASTSTSGSYNEQFF
TRBJ1-1 | . | . | TRBV3-1 | TGTGCCAGCAGCCCCGAAAGAGGGAACACTGAAGCTTTCTTT | CASSPERGNTEAFF
TRBJ1-1 | few | . | TRBV6-2/TRBV6-3 | TGTGCCAGCAGTTTCCTAGTGTTTGACACTGAAGCTTTCTTT | CASSFLVFDTEAFF
TRBJ1-1 | . | . | TRBV12-3/TRBV12-4 | TGTGCCAGCAGACAGGCAGCGGAGGGGACTGAAGCTTTCTTT | CASRQAAEGTEAFF
TRBJ2-7 | few | . | TRBV29-1 | TGCAGCGTTGGCGGGCTCTCCTACGAGCAGTACTTC | CSVGGLSYEQYF
TRBJ2-6 | . | . | TRBV12-3/TRBV12-4 | TGTGCCAGCAGTTTTCCCTCGGGGGACAGCATCTCTGGGGCCAACGTCCTGACTTTC | CASSFPSGDSISGANVLTF
TRBJ2-1 | few | TRBD2 | TRBV7-6 | TGTGCCAGCAGCCCCCTTTTAGCGGGAGAGTGGAATGAGCAGTTCTTC | CASSPLLAGEWNEQFF
TRBJ2-2 | many | . | TRBV29-1 | TGCAGCGTTGTAGTCACCGGGGAGCTGTTTTTT | CSVVVTGELFF
TRBJ2-6 | . | . | TRBV7-2 | TGTGCCAGCAGCTTCCCGGGGGCTGGGGCCAACGTCCTGACTTTC | CASSFPGAGANVLTF
TRBJ2-1 | few | TRBD2 | TRBV5-1 | TGCGCCAGCAGCTTGGCCGCAGGGCTAGCGGGAGGGCCTGAGCAGTTCTTC | CASSLAAGLAGGPEQFF
TRBJ2-1 | many | TRBD2 | TRBV5-1 | TGCGCCAGCAGCTTGGCGACTAGCGCCTACAATGAGCAGTTCTTC | CASSLATSAYNEQFF
TRBJ2-3 | . | . | TRBV3-1 | TGTGCCAGCAGTAGGGCTAGCGTCACAGATACGCAGTATTTT | CASSRASVTDTQYF
TRBJ1-5 | few | TRBD1 | TRBV6-1 | TGTGCCAGCAGTGATTCAGGGGGCGGTCAGCCCCAGCATTTT | CASSDSGGGQPQHF
TRBJ2-1 | few | TRBD1 | TRBV12-3/TRBV12-4 | TGTGCCAGCACTCTGACAGGGGCGATTTACAATGAGCAGTTCTTC | CASTLTGAIYNEQFF
TRBJ1-1 | few | TRBD1 | TRBV24-1 | TGTGCCACCAGTGAGCCCTCCGGGACAGCAGGGGGGAAGACTAAAATGGTTGGAAACACTGAAGCTTTCTTT | CATSEPSGTAGGKTKMVGNTEAFF
TRBJ1-1 | . | . | TRBV12-3/TRBV12-4 | TGTGCCAGCAGTTTTGGTAGGGCTGAAGCTTTCTTT | CASSFGRAEAFF
TRBJ1-2 | many | . | TRBV5-1 | TGCGCCAGCAGCTTTGGGCGGGACGGTGGATATGGCTACACCTTC | CASSFGRDGGYGYTF
TRBJ2-2 | few | . | TRBV2 | TGTGCCAACCGGGATGACAGGTGGCCGAACACCGGGGAGCTGTTTTTT | CANRDDRWPNTGELFF
TRBJ2-7 | many | . | TRBV20-1 | TGCAGTGCTAGAGATCGGGGCAGGGGCCAGTCCTACGAGCAGTACTTC | CSARDRGRGQSYEQYF
TRBJ2-1 | . | TRBD2 | TRBV12-3/TRBV12-4 | TGTGCCAGCAGGGGGAGGGGCGCCTCCTACAATGAGCAGTTCTTC | CASRGRGASYNEQFF
TRBJ1-1 | few | . | TRBV3-1 | TGTGCCAGCAGCCAAGGGGCCACAAGAGGTGAAGCTTTCTTT | CASSQGATRGEAFF
TRBJ2-2 | few | . | TRBV4-1 | TGCGCCAGCAGCCAAGCCGGCACGGGGACCGGGGAGCTGTTTTTT | CASSQAGTGTGELFF
TRBJ2-1 | . | TRBD2 | TRBV15 | TGTGCCACCACTTCGACTAGCCCCTACAATGAGCAGTTCTTC | CATTSTSPYNEQFF
TRBJ2-5 | few | TRBD2 | TRBV20-1 | TGCAGTGCCCTGGGGGAGGGCCGGGAGACCCAGTACTTC | CSALGEGRETQYF
TRBJ2-1 | few | TRBD2 | TRBV7-9 | TGTGCCAGCAGCGCCCGGCCTGGACTAGCGGGAAGCAATGAGCAGTTCTTC | CASSARPGLAGSNEQFF
TRBJ1-5 | . | . | TRBV12-3/TRBV12-4 | TGTGCCAGCAGTCCGACGAAACAGCCCCAGCATTTT | CASSPTKQPQHF
TRBJ2-1 | . | TRBD1 | TRBV5-1 | TGCGCCAGCAGCTTACAGGGGGCCCAAGGAAATGAGCAGTTCTTC | CASSLQGAQGNEQFF
TRBJ1-1 | few | TRBD1 | TRBV27 | TGTGCCAGCTGGGGACAGGGGGCGAGTGAAGCTTTCTTT | CASWGQGASEAFF
TRBJ2-1 | . | TRBD2 | TRBV6-4 | TGTGCCAGCAGTGGCCAGCCGGGACTAGCGTCCTACAATGAGCAGTTCTTC | CASSGQPGLASYNEQFF
TRBJ2-6 | few | . | TRBV7-2 | TGTGCCAGCAGCTCCAGGGAAGCTGGGGCCAACGTCCTGACTTTC | CASSSREAGANVLTF
TRBJ1-2 | . | TRBD1 | TRBV2 | TGTGCCAGCAGGGGGGACAGCCTAAACTATGGCTACACCTTC | CASRGDSLNYGYTF
TRBJ1-6 | few | . | TRBV11-2 | TGTGCCAGCAGCTTAGTGGTGCTGGGGTATAATTCACCCCTCCACTTT | CASSLVVLGYNSPLHF
TRBJ1-3 | . | . | TRBV11-2 | TGTGCCAGCAGCTTGGGGCCCTCTAAGGGAAACACCATATATTTT | CASSLGPSKGNTIYF
TRBJ2-1 | many | . | TRBV7-9 | TGTGCCAGCAGCGAAAGAGACAATGAGCAGTTCTTC | CASSERDNEQFF
TRBJ2-1 | few | TRBD2 | TRBV25-1 | TGTGCCAGCAGTGGACAGGGTGCGGGACTAGCGTACTCCTACAATGAGCAGTTCTTC | CASSGQGAGLAYSYNEQFF
TRBJ2-3 | . | . | TRBV7-9 | TGTGCCAGCGCCCTTTTCAGCACAGATACGCAGTATTTT | CASALFSTDTQYF
TRBJ2-1 | . | . | TRBV2 | TGTGCCAGCATGTTGTCTGGTAATTTGGGAAATGAGCAGTTCTTC | CASMLSGNLGNEQFF
TRBJ2-3 | . | . | TRBV24-1 | TGTGCCACCACTAGCACTACTAGCACAGATACGCAGTATTTT | CATTSTTSTDTQYF
TRBJ2-1 | many | . | TRBV7-8 | TGTGCCAGCAGCCTAATTGTAGGTAGCTCGTCCTACAATGAGCAGTTCTTC | CASSLIVGSSSYNEQFF
TRBJ2-4 | few | . | TRBV4-1 | TGCGCCAGCAGCGAATATAGCGCAATAGCCAAAAACATTCAGTACTTC | CASSEYSAIAKNIQYF
TRBJ2-5 | few | . | TRBV12-3/TRBV12-4 | TGTGCCAGCAGTCCCCGGGGGGCAGGGAAAGAGACCCAGTACTTC | CASSPRGAGKETQYF
TRBJ2-6 | many | . | TRBV5-1 | TGCGCCAGCAGCTTGGCTCTGCTCTCTGGGGCCAACGTCCTGACTTTC | CASSLALLSGANVLTF
TRBJ1-4 | many | TRBD1 | TRBV11-2 | TGTGCCAGCAGCCGCCGGCGGGACAGAACTAATGAAAAACTGTTTTTT | CASSRRRDRTNEKLFF
TRBJ2-7 | few | . | TRBV2 | TGTGCCAGCAGTGAAGCAAGCGAGCAGTACTTC | CASSEASEQYF
TRBJ2-7 | few | . | TRBV5-6 | TGTGCCAGCAGCATGGGAACCTACGAGCAGTACTTC | CASSMGTYEQYF
TRBJ2-1 | . | . | TRBV13 | TGTGCCAGCAGCGCCCCCTCAGATGAGCAGTTCTTC | CASSAPSDEQFF
TRBJ2-3 | . | . | TRBV30 | TGTGCCTGGAGTCCCTTAGCGGCCCCAGCAGATACGCAGTATTTT | CAWSPLAAPADTQYF
TRBJ2-1 | few | TRBD2 | TRBV18 | TGTGCCAGCTCCCAGCGGGGTGCCTACAATGAGCAGTTCTTC | CASSQRGAYNEQFF
TRBJ2-3 | few | . | TRBV20-1 | TGCAGTGCTAGAGTTGGAGGGATTAGGGCAGATACGCAGTATTTT | CSARVGGIRADTQYF
TRBJ1-1 | . | TRBD1 | TRBV29-1 | TGCAGCGTTGAAGTAGGGGGCGGGTACACTGAAGCTTTCTTT | CSVEVGGGYTEAFF
TRBJ2-1 | . | . | TRBV20-1 | TGCAGTGCTGGGGGGGCTAAGCAGTTCTTC | CSAGGAKQFF
TRBJ1-5 | few | TRBD1 | TRBV20-1 | TGCAGTGCTAGATCCGGGCGCGGGACAGGGGCGCAGCCCCAGCATTTT | CSARSGRGTGAQPQHF
TRBJ1-2 | few | . | TRBV16 | TGTGCCAGCAGCCAATCGATGGCAGCACCTGGCTACACCTTC | CASSQSMAAPGYTF
TRBJ2-3 | . | TRBD2 | TRBV6-1 | TGTGCCAGCAGTGAATCGGGACTAGCGGCAACCTTATATACGCAGTATTTT | CASSESGLAATLYTQYF